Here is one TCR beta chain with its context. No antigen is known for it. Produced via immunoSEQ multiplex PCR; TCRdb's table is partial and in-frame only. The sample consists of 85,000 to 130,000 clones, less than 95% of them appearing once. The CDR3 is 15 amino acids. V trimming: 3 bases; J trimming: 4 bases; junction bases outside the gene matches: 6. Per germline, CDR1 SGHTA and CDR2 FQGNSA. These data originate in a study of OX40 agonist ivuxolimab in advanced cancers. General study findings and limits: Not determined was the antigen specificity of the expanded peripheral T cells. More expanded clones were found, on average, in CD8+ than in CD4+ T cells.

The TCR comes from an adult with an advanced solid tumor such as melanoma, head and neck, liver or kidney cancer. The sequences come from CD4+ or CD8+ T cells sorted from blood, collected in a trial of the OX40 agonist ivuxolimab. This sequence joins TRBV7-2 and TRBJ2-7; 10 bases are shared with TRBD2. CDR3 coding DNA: TGTGCCAGCAGCTTTCTAGCGGGAGATGGTTACGAGCAGTACTTC. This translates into CASSFLAGDGYEQYF.